These 6 T cell receptor beta chains came from one sample sequenced in a study of cytomegalovirus exposure and HLA in healthy donors. PCR used 60 Vbeta primers and 13 Jbeta primers. Sequenced by immunoSEQ multiplex PCR; TCRdb stores in-frame clones only, minus some. The sample lists 65,000 to 90,000 clones, 65% to 80% occurring once. Sequenced material: PBMCs. The receptors originated from a man under 40 in good health and CMV-seronegative.

The chain uses TRBV27 and TRBJ1-2, with a weak D call TRBD1 (5 bases). CDR3 length: 17 residues. Trimming pared 6 bases from V and 5 bases from J, leaving 25 bases between. CDR1 is MNHEY and CDR2 is SMNVEV in the germline V gene (reference sequence). This CDR3 reads CASSSNYGTLPQYGYTF. As DNA, the CDR3 is TGTGCCAGCAGCTCCAATTATGGGACTTTGCCTCAATATGGCTACACCTTC.

The CDR3 coding sequence is TGCGCCAGCAGCCCCTTGGATCAGGTCTCCTACAATGAGCAGTTCTTC. Translated: CASSPLDQVSYNEQFF. This sequence joins TRBV5-1 and TRBJ2-1; D gene uncertain. The CDR3 runs 16 residues. Germline V gene sequence: CDR1 SGHRS, CDR2 YFSETQ. Trimming took 4 bases from V and 0 from J, leaving 14 bases between them.

The chain uses TRBV29-1 and TRBJ2-7, with 7 bases matching TRBD2. From germline, CDR1 is SQVTM and CDR2 ANQGSEA. The CDR3 sequence is 16 residues long. The J segment lost 2 bases and the V segment lost 3 bases, leaving 13 bases of the junction unmatched. The CDR3 sequence: CSVDGFRGDQPYEQYF. In DNA form, the CDR3 reads TGCAGCGTTGATGGGTTTCGGGGGGACCAACCCTACGAGCAGTACTTC.

J is TRBJ2-2 and V is TRBV7-3; TRBD2 matches at 12 bases. This CDR3 is built from 15 residues. CDR1 and CDR2 from the germline V gene are SGHTA and FQGTGA. Trimming cost V 5 bases and J 6 bases; bases outside gene matches: 4. In DNA form, the CDR3 reads TGTGCCAGCAGCGCGACTAGCGGGGGATCCGGGGAGCTGTTTTTT. Translated, it gives CASSATSGGSGELFF.

The rearrangement joins TRBV18 to TRBJ2-5; D is perhaps TRBD1 (6 bases). V gave up 3 bases and J gave up 3 bases, with 17 bases separating them. Germline V lookup: CDR1 KGHSH, CDR2 LQKENI. This CDR3 is 16 amino acids long. CDR3 residues: CASSPLPGTTKETQYF. The DNA for the CDR3 is TGTGCCAGCTCACCGCTCCCGGGGACAACCAAAGAGACCCAGTACTTC.

The V gene is TRBV7-8, the J gene TRBJ2-7, with a weak D call TRBD1 (6 bases). This CDR3 comprises 15 residues. V was shortened by 5 bases and J by 3 bases, with 17 bases between the two germline ends. Germline-derived CDR1 and CDR2 are SGHVS and FQNEAQ. The CDR3 loop is CASSLGETGGYEQYF. The CDR3 coding sequence is TGTGCCAGCAGCCTCGGGGAGACAGGTGGCTACGAGCAGTACTTC.